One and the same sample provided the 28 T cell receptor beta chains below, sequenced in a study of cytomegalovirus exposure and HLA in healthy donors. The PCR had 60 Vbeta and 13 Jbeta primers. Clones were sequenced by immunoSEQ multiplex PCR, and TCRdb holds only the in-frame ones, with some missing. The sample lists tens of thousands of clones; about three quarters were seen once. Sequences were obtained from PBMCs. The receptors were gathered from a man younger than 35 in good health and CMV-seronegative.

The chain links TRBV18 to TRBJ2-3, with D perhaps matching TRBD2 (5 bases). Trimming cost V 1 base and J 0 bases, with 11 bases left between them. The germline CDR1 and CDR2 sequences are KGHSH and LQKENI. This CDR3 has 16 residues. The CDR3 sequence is CASSPRGLGSTDTQYF. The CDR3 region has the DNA TGTGCCAGCTCACCACGCGGGCTAGGGAGCACAGATACGCAGTATTTT.

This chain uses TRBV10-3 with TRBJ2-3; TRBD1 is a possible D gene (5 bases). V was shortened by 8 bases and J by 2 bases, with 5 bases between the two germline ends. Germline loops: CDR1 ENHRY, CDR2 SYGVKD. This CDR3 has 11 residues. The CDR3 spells CAIGATDTQYF. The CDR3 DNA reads TGTGCCATCGGGGCCACAGATACGCAGTATTTT.

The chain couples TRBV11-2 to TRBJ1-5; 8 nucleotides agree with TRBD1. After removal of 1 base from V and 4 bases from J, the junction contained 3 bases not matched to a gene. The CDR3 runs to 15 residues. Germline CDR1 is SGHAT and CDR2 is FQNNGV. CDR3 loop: CASSLVQGANQPQHF. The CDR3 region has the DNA TGTGCCAGCAGCTTAGTGCAGGGGGCGAATCAGCCCCAGCATTTT.

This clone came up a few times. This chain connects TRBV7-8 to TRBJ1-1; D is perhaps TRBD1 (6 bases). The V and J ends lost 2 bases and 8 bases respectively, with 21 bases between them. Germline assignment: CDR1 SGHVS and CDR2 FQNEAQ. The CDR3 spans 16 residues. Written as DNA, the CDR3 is TGTGCCAGCAGCTTAACGGACAGTCTCCCTCGGGGAGAAGCTTTCTTT. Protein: CASSLTDSLPRGEAFF.

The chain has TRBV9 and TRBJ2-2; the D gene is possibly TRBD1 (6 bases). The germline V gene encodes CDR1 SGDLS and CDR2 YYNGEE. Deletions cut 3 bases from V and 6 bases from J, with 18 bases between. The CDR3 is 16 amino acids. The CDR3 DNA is TGTGCCAGCAGCGACAGGGTTAGTGGGTATGCCGGGGAGCTGTTTTTT. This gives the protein CASSDRVSGYAGELFF. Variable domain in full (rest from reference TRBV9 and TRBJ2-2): DSGVTQTPKHLITATGQRVTLRCSPRSGDLSVYWYQQSLDQGLQFLIQYYNGEERAKGNILERFSAQQFPDLHSELNLSSLELGDSALYFCASSDRVSGYAGELFFGEGSRLTVL.

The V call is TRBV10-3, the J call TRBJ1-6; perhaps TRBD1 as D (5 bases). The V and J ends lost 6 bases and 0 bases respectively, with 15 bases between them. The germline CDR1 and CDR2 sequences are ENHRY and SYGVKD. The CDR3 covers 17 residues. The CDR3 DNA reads TGTGCCATCAGCGCGTTAAGGGGTAGCTCCTATAATTCACCCCTCCACTTT. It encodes CAISALRGSSYNSPLHF.

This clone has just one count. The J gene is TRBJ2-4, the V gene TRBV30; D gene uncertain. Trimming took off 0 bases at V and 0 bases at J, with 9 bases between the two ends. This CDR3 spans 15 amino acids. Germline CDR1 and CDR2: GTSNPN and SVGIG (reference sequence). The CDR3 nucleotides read TGTGCCTGGAGTGTACTATCAGTAGCCAAAAACATTCAGTACTTC. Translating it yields CAWSVLSVAKNIQYF.

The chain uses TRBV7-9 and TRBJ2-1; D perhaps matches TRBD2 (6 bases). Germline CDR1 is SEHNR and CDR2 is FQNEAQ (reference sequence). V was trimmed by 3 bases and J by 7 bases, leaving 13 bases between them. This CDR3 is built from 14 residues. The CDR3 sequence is CASSFSGEGNEQFF. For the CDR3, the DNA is TGTGCCAGCAGCTTTAGCGGAGAGGGGAATGAGCAGTTCTTC.

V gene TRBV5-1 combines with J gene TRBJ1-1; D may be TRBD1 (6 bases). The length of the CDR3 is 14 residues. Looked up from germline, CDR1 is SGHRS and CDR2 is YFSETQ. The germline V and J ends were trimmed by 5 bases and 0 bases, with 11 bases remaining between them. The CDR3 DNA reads TGCGCCAGCAGTGAAGGGGGACTGAACACTGAAGCTTTCTTT. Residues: CASSEGGLNTEAFF.

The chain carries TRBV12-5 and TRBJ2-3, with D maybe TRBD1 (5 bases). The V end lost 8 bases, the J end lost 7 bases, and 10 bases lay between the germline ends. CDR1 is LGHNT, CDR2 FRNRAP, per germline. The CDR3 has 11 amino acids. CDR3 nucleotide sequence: TGTGCTAGTTCGAAGGGGAATACGCAGTATTTT. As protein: CASSKGNTQYF.

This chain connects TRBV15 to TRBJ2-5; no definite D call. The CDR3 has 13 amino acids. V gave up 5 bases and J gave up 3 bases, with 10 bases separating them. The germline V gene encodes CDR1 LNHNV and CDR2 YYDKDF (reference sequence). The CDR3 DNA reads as TGTGCCACCAGCCCCACTGAGGAAGAGACCCAGTACTTC. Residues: CATSPTEEETQYF.

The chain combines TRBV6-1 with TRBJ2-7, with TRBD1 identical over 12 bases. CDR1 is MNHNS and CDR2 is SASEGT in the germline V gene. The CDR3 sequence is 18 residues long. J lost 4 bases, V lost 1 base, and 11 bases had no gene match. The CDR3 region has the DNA TGTGCCAGCAGTGAAGAAATAGCCGGGACAGGGGGCTGGTACGAGCAGTACTTC. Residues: CASSEEIAGTGGWYEQYF.

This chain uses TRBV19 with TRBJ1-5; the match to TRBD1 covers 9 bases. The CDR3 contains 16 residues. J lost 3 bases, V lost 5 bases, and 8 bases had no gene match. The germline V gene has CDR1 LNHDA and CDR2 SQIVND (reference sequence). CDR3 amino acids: CASSALWDRVNQPQHF. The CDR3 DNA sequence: TGTGCCAGTAGTGCCTTGTGGGACAGGGTCAATCAGCCCCAGCATTTT.

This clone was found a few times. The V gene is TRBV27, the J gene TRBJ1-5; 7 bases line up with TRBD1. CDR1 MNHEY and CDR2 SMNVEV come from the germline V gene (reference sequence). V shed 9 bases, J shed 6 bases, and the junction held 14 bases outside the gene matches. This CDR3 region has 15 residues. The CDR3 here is CASFRSDRETQPQHF. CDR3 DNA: TGTGCCAGTTTCAGATCTGACAGGGAGACTCAGCCCCAGCATTTT.

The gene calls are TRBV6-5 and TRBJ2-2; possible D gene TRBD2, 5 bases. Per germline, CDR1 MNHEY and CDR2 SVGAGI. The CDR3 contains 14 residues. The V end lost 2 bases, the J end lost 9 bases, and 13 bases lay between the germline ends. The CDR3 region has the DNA TGTGCCAGCAGTTACCCTCCACTAGTGAGGGAGCTGTTTTTT. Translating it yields CASSYPPLVRELFF.

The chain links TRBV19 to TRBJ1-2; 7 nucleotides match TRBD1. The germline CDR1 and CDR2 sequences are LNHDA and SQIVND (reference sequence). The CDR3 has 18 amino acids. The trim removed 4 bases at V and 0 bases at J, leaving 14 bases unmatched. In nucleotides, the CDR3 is TGTGCCAGTAGTACCCGTCGGGCAGGGGGATTCTCTAACTATGGCTACACCTTC. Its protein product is CASSTRRAGGFSNYGYTF.

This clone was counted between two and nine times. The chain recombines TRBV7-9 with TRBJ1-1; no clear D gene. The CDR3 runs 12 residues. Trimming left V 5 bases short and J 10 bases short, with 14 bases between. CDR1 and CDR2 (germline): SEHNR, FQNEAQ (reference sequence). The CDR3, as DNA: TGTGCCAGCAGCATCTCGGGGTGGGGAGCTTTCTTT. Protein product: CASSISGWGAFF.

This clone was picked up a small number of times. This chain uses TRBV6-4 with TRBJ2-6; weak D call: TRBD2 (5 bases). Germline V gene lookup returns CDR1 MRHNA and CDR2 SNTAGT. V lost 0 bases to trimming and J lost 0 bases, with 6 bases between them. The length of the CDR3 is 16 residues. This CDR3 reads CASSDSTNSGANVLTF. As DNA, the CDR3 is TGTGCCAGCAGTGACTCGACTAACTCTGGGGCCAACGTCCTGACTTTC.

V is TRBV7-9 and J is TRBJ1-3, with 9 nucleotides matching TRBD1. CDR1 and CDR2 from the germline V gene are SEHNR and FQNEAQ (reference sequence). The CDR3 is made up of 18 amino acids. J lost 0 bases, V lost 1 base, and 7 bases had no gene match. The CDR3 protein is CASSLGDRESHSGNTIYF. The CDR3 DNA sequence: TGTGCCAGCAGCTTAGGGGACAGGGAATCACACTCTGGAAACACCATATATTTT.

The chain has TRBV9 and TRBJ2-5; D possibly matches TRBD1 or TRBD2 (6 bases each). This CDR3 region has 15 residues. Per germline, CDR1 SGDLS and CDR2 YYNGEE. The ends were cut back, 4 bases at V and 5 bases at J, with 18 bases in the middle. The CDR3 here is CASSLGGLLRETQYF. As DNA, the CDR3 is TGTGCCAGCAGCCTAGGGGGACTGCTGCGGGAGACCCAGTACTTC.

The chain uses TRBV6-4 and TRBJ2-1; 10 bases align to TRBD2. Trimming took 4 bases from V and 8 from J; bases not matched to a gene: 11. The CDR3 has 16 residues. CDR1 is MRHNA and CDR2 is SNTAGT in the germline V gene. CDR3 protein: CASSARESGGADEQFF. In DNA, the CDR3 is TGTGCCAGCAGTGCGCGAGAGAGCGGGGGGGCCGATGAGCAGTTCTTC.

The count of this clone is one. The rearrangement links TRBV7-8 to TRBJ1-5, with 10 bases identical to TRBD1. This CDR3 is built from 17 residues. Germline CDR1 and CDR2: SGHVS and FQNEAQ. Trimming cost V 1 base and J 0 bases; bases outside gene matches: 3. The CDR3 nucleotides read TGTGCCAGCAGCTTAGGGAGGGACAGGGGTAGCAATCAGCCCCAGCATTTT. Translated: CASSLGRDRGSNQPQHF.

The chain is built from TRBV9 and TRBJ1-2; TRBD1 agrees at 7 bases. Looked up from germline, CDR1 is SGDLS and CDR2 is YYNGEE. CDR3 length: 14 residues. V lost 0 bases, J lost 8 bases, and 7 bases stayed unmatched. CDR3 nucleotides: TGTGCCAGCAGCGTAGGACAGGGTTTCAGAGGCTACACCTTC. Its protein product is CASSVGQGFRGYTF. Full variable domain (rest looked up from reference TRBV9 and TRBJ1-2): DSGVTQTPKHLITATGQRVTLRCSPRSGDLSVYWYQQSLDQGLQFLIQYYNGEERAKGNILERFSAQQFPDLHSELNLSSLELGDSALYFCASSVGQGFRGYTFGSGTRLTVV.

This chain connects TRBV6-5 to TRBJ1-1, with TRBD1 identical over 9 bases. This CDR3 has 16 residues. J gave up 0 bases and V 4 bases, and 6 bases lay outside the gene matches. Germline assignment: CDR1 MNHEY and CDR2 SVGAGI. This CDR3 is CASSSTGGIMNTEAFF. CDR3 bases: TGTGCCAGCAGTTCTACAGGGGGCATCATGAACACTGAAGCTTTCTTT.

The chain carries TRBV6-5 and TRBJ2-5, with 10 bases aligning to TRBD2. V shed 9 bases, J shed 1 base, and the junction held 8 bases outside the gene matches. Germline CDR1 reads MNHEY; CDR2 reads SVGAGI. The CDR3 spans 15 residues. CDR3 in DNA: TGTGCCAGTACCTTAGCGGGGGGACTCCAAGAGACCCAGTACTTC. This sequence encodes CASTLAGGLQETQYF.

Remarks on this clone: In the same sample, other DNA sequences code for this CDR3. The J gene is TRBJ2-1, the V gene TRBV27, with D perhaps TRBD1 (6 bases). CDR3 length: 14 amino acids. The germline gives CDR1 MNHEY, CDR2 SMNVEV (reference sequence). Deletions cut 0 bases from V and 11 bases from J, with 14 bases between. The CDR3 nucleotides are TGTGCCAGCAGTTTATCCCGGACAGATCGGAAGCAGTTCTTC. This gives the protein CASSLSRTDRKQFF.

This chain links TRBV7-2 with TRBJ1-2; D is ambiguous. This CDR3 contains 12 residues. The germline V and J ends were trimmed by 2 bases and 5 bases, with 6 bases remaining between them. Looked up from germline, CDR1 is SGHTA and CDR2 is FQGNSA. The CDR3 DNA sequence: TGTGCCAGCAGCTTACCAGAATATGGCTACACCTTC. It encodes CASSLPEYGYTF.

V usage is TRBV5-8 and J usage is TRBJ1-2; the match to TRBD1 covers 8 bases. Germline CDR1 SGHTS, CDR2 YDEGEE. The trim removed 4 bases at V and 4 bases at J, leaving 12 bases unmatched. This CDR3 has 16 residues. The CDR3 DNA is TGTGCCAGCAGCGTGCGGTTGGCAGGGGGCCTCTATGGCTACACCTTC. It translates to CASSVRLAGGLYGYTF.